The clone carrying this T cell receptor beta chain was seen a few times. As yet, its antigen is unknown. This sample was taken from a study of shared clonotypes between healthy human individuals. CD45RA-negative memory and CD45RA+ naive subsets were split from the CD4+ cells. Study findings and constraints: Clonotypes that were shared across a few donors made up around 5% of naive CD4 clonotypes. Non-shared clonotypes had lower generation probabilities than clonotypes shared by all four sorted-subset donors.

In the study's own analysis: ImmunoSEQ yielded junction-only sequences lacking quality scores, so filtering differed. TCRdb's table, derived via immunoSEQ multiplex PCR, lists solely in-frame clones and lacks some. Clonal size and the V and J genes are those of that table, whereas D and trimming came from the DNA. The sample has some 300,000 clones; less than 75% are singletons. This TCR came from a man younger than 45 in good health. Sequenced material: memory CD4+ T cells sorted from blood. The subset was: CD45RA-negative fraction.

CDR3 bases: TGTGCCATCAGTGAGTCTGGAAATAGCAATCAGCCCCAGCATTTT. It yields the protein CAISESGNSNQPQHF. The chain carries TRBV10-3 and TRBJ1-5; no definite D call. The CDR3 runs to 15 residues. V was clipped by 0 bases and J by 0 bases, with 6 bases between them. The germline gives CDR1 ENHRY, CDR2 SYGVKD.